A single sample gave rise to the 22 T cell receptor beta chains below, sequenced in a study of blood T cell repertoires in COVID-19. TCRdb keeps only in-frame clones here, not all; method: immunoSEQ multiplex PCR. Seen here are around 240,000 clones, about 83% observed once, and the top ten hold roughly 2%. The specimen sequenced was PBMCs or T cells enriched from blood (not recorded which). Every receptor here comes from a woman in her forties or fifties who had recovered from COVID-19.

This sequence joins TRBV11-2 and TRBJ2-1, with 7 bases fitting TRBD2. Losses at the gene ends were 4 bases for V and 5 bases for J; bases not matched to a gene: 14. This CDR3 is 17 amino acids long. The germline V gene has CDR1 SGHAT and CDR2 FQNNGV. The CDR3 here is CASSYGILRDYHNEQFF. The DNA of the CDR3 is TGTGCCAGCAGCTATGGTATACTCCGGGACTACCACAATGAGCAGTTCTTC.

The chain employs TRBV5-1 and TRBJ1-2, with 7 bases fitting TRBD1. The CDR3 totals 14 residues. The germline V gene has CDR1 SGHRS and CDR2 YFSETQ. V gave up 4 bases and J gave up 4 bases; unmatched junction bases: 7. CDR3 residues: CASSLGQFIYGYTF. CDR3 nucleotides: TGCGCCAGCAGCCTGGGACAGTTTATCTATGGCTACACCTTC.

V gene TRBV27 combines with J gene TRBJ1-1, with 12 bases matching TRBD1. The CDR3 has 16 residues. The J segment lost 1 base and the V segment lost 6 bases, leaving 6 bases of the junction unmatched. In germline, CDR1 is MNHEY, CDR2 SMNVEV (reference sequence). Written as DNA, the CDR3 is TGTGCCAGCAGGGCCGGGACAGGGGGCAAGAACACTGAAGCTTTCTTT. Amino acids: CASRAGTGGKNTEAFF.

V and J are TRBV13 and TRBJ2-3, with D hard to call. V was trimmed by 8 bases and J by 1 base, leaving 4 bases between them. The CDR3 is 11 residues long. Per germline, CDR1 PRHDT and CDR2 FYEKMQ (reference sequence). The CDR3 sequence: CASGRTDTQYF. The CDR3 DNA reads as TGTGCCAGCGGCCGCACAGATACGCAGTATTTT.

The CDR3 DNA is TGTGCCAGCAGCTTAGTGCGGCGGTCCAGCGGGAGTTCCTACGAGCAGTACTTC. It encodes CASSLVRRSSGSSYEQYF. This chain connects TRBV7-2 to TRBJ2-7; 8 bases are a match to TRBD2. Per the germline V gene, CDR1 is SGHTA and CDR2 is FQGNSA. The length of the CDR3 is 18 residues. After removal of 1 base from V and 1 base from J, the junction contained 12 bases not matched to a gene.

The gene calls are TRBV15 and TRBJ2-1, with D tentatively TRBD2 (6 bases). The CDR3 runs 14 residues. Germline CDR1 LNHNV, CDR2 YYDKDF (reference sequence). V lost 0 bases and J 6 bases, leaving 9 bases between the germline ends. The CDR3 sequence is CATSRDRGSNEQFF. DNA of the CDR3: TGTGCCACCAGCAGAGATCGGGGGTCCAATGAGCAGTTCTTC. Full variable domain (remainder filled in from reference TRBV15 and TRBJ2-1): DAMVIQNPRYQVTQFGKPVTLSCSQTLNHNVMYWYQQKSSQAPKLLFHYYDKDFNNEADTPDNFQSRRPNTSFCFLDIRSPGLGDTAMYLCATSRDRGSNEQFFGPGTRLTVL.

This clone came up a few times. The chain carries TRBV7-8 and TRBJ1-1; TRBD1 might be the D (6 bases). The length of the CDR3 is 13 residues. Between the trimmed V and J ends, which lost 7 bases and 10 bases, there was a span of 19 bases. Germline V CDR1 and CDR2: SGHVS, FQNEAQ. CDR3 sequence (DNA): TGTGCCAGCATCCCGGGACACTCGGTTCGAGCTTTCTTT. It yields the protein CASIPGHSVRAFF.

In DNA form, the CDR3 reads TGCGCCAGCAGCCAAGAAACCACCATCACAGGGACCTATGGCTACACCTTC. This sequence encodes CASSQETTITGTYGYTF. The chain carries TRBV4-3 and TRBJ1-2; possible D gene TRBD1, 6 bases. Germline V lookup: CDR1 LGHNA, CDR2 YSLEER. Trimming cost V 0 bases and J 4 bases, with 18 bases left between them. CDR3 length: 17 residues.

The gene calls are TRBV28 and TRBJ1-2, with no clear D. The length of the CDR3 is 16 residues. Trimming left V 5 bases short and J 2 bases short, with 18 bases between. Germline-derived CDR1 and CDR2 are MDHEN and SYDVKM. The CDR3 coding sequence is TGTGCCAGCAGTACTCGGGGAGTCTGGAAAAACTATGGCTACACCTTC. Amino acid sequence: CASSTRGVWKNYGYTF.

The chain has TRBV6-5 and TRBJ1-6; unclear D gene. The CDR3 loop spans 14 amino acids. CDR1 is MNHEY and CDR2 is SVGAGI in the germline V gene. Deletions cut 5 bases from V and 5 bases from J, with 10 bases between. The CDR3 loop is CASSTTGDNSPLHF. Written as DNA, the CDR3 is TGTGCCAGCAGTACGACCGGAGATAATTCACCCCTCCACTTT.

This chain uses TRBV7-9 with TRBJ2-4; TRBD1 might be the D (7 bases). This CDR3 contains 18 residues. V gave up 5 bases and J gave up 4 bases, with 24 bases separating them. Looked up from germline, CDR1 is SEHNR and CDR2 is FQNEAQ (reference sequence). The CDR3 reads CASSPRGGDREAKNIQYF. The CDR3 DNA reads as TGTGCCAGCAGCCCACGGGGAGGAGACAGGGAGGCTAAAAACATTCAGTACTTC. The full variable domain, its missing parts supplied by reference TRBV7-9 and TRBJ2-4, is DTGVSQNPRHKITKRGQNVTFRCDPISEHNRLYWYRQTLGQGPEFLTYFQNEAQLEKSRLLSDRFSAERPKGSFSTLEIQRTEQGDSAMYLCASSPRGGDREAKNIQYFGAGTRLSVL.

The chain has TRBV27 and TRBJ1-2; D is possibly TRBD1 (6 bases). Germline-derived CDR1 and CDR2 are MNHEY and SMNVEV (reference sequence). V dropped 5 bases and J dropped 2 bases, with 12 bases sitting between them. The CDR3 has 14 residues. The CDR3 loop reads CASSPRTENYGYTF. The CDR3 DNA reads as TGTGCCAGCAGTCCCAGGACAGAGAACTATGGCTACACCTTC.

For the CDR3, the DNA is TGTGCCTGGAGTCACCGAGGGGGCAGGAACTATGGCTACACCTTC. The encoded protein is CAWSHRGGRNYGYTF. V is TRBV30 and J is TRBJ1-2; 7 positions match TRBD1. Germline loops: CDR1 GTSNPN, CDR2 SVGIG (reference sequence). CDR3 size: 15 residues. V shed 2 bases and J 2 bases; nucleotides not matched to a gene: 8.

The V and J genes are TRBV19 and TRBJ2-7; no definite D call. Germline loops: CDR1 LNHDA, CDR2 SQIVND (reference sequence). The length of the CDR3 is 13 residues. V was clipped by 5 bases and J by 3 bases, with 11 bases between them. CDR3 sequence: CASSSEPNYEQYF. CDR3 sequence (DNA): TGTGCCAGTAGTTCGGAGCCAAACTACGAGCAGTACTTC.

The chain joins TRBV5-4 to TRBJ2-2, with 7 bases identical to TRBD2. Per the germline V gene, CDR1 is SGHNT and CDR2 is YYREEE (reference sequence). J was trimmed by 4 bases and V by 4 bases; bases with no gene match: 7. This CDR3 is built from 15 residues. The CDR3: CASSKGGPGTGELFF. DNA for the CDR3: TGTGCCAGCAGCAAGGGAGGGCCTGGCACCGGGGAGCTGTTTTTT.

This sequence joins TRBV7-9 and TRBJ1-2; D is possibly TRBD1 (6 bases). Germline CDR1 is SEHNR and CDR2 is FQNEAQ (reference sequence). V shed 4 bases and J shed 4 bases, with 16 bases lying between them. This CDR3 region has 15 residues. CDR3 DNA: TGTGCCAGCAGCTCCTACAGGGAAAGGAGCTATGGCTACACCTTC. Translation gives CASSSYRERSYGYTF. The full variable domain, its missing parts supplied by reference TRBV7-9 and TRBJ1-2, is DTGVSQNPRHKITKRGQNVTFRCDPISEHNRLYWYRQTLGQGPEFLTYFQNEAQLEKSRLLSDRFSAERPKGSFSTLEIQRTEQGDSAMYLCASSSYRERSYGYTFGSGTRLTVV.

The V and J genes are TRBV5-1 and TRBJ2-3; D is perhaps TRBD2 (5 bases). V gave up 4 bases and J gave up 5 bases, with 17 bases separating them. CDR3 length: 15 amino acids. CDR1 SGHRS and CDR2 YFSETQ come from the germline V gene. CDR3: CASSSQTGREDTQYF. As DNA, the CDR3 is TGCGCCAGCAGCAGCCAGACCGGACGGGAAGATACGCAGTATTTT.

CDR3 sequence reads: CASSTSGGGSSGANVLTF. CDR3 nucleotide sequence: TGTGCCAGTAGCACATCCGGGGGGGGCTCCTCTGGGGCCAACGTCCTGACTTTC. This chain joins TRBV19 and TRBJ2-6; 8 nucleotides align to TRBD2. The CDR3 runs to 18 residues. Losses at the gene ends were 6 bases for V and 0 bases for J; bases not matched to a gene: 10. Germline V gene sequence: CDR1 LNHDA, CDR2 SQIVND (reference sequence).

J is TRBJ1-1 and V is TRBV28, with TRBD1 as a possible D gene (6 bases). V lost 1 base to trimming and J lost 6 bases, with 12 bases between them. This CDR3 has 14 residues. CDR1 is MDHEN and CDR2 is SYDVKM in the germline V gene. CDR3 DNA: TGTGCCAGCAGTTTATTTGGGGGGGCCGCTGAAGCTTTCTTT. This encodes CASSLFGGAAEAFF.

The rearrangement joins TRBV6-4 to TRBJ2-1, with D possibly matching TRBD2 (6 bases). V lost 8 bases to trimming and J lost 10 bases, with 18 bases between them. The length of the CDR3 is 13 residues. Germline CDR1 is MRHNA and CDR2 is SNTAGT. DNA for the CDR3: TGTGCCAGCGCACCGGGACTCGGTGGGGAGCAGTTCTTC. Its translation is CASAPGLGGEQFF.

A word on this clone: Other DNA sequences of this sample code for an identical CDR3. The rearrangement uses TRBV12-3 or TRBV12-4 and TRBJ1-2, with D unclear. V lost 4 bases to trimming and J lost 4 bases, with 7 bases between them. The CDR3 has 12 amino acids. CDR3 protein: CASSYGSYGYTF. The CDR3 nucleotides are TGTGCCAGCAGTTACGGGAGCTATGGCTACACCTTC.

The rearrangement links TRBV4-2 to TRBJ2-2; 9 bases are shared with TRBD1. Germline V lookup: CDR1 LGHNA, CDR2 YNFKEQ. This CDR3 region has 15 residues. Trimming took 0 bases from V and 6 from J; bases not matched to a gene: 2. The DNA for the CDR3 is TGTGCCAGCAGCCAAGAACAGGGGGCGGCCGGGGAGCTGTTTTTT. This codes for CASSQEQGAAGELFF.